The clone carrying this T cell receptor beta chain was seen a handful of times. The data were produced by immunoSEQ multiplex PCR, yet TCRdb's version contains in-frame clones alone and is incomplete. The profile shows fewer than 250,000 clones, 86% of them singletons. The sample comes from a study of blood T cell repertoires in COVID-19. CDR3 length: 14 residues. V lost 4 bases to trimming and J lost 7 bases; unmatched junction nucleotides: 4. Germline-derived CDR1 and CDR2 are SGHRS and YFSETQ. Enrollment of patients from Seattle took place during active infection, with longitudinal follow-up. The clonotype originates from an elderly woman with COVID-19, enrolled during active disease. The V call is TRBV5-1, the J call TRBJ1-3, with 11 bases identical to TRBD1. Sequencing was performed on peripheral blood. DNA of the CDR3: TGCGCCAGCAGCCCCGGACAGGGGGCTAACACCATATATTTT. This codes for CASSPGQGANTIYF. Full variable domain (rest looked up from reference TRBV5-1 and TRBJ1-3): KAGVTQTPRYLIKTRGQQVTLSCSPISGHRSVSWYQQTPGQGLQFLFEYFSETQRNKGNFPGRFSGRQFSNSRSEMNVSTLELGDSALYLCASSPGQGANTIYFGEGSWLTVV.